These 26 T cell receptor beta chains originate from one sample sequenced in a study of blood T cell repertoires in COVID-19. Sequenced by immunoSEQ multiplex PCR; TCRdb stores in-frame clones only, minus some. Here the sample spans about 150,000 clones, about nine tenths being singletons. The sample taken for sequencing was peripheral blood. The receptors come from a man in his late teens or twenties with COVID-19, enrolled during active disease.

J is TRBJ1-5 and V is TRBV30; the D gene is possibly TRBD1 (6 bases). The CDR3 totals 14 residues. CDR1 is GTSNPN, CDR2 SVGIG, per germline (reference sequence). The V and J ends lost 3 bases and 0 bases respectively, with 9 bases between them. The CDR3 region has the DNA TGTGCCTGGAGCGGACAGTATAGCAATCAGCCCCAGCATTTT. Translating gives CAWSGQYSNQPQHF.

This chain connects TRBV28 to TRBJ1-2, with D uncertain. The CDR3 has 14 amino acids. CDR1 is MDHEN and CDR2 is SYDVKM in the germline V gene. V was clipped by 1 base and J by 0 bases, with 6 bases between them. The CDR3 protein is CASSLSLSNYGYTF. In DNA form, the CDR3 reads TGTGCCAGCAGTTTATCCCTCTCTAACTATGGCTACACCTTC.

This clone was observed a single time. The CDR3 loop reads CASSHRTGNSPLHF. The CDR3 nucleotides read TGTGCCAGCAGCCACCGGACAGGCAATTCACCCCTCCACTTT. The V call is TRBV3-1 (or the pseudogene TRBV3-2), the J call TRBJ1-6; 7 bases align to TRBD1. The CDR3 is 14 residues long. Germline-derived CDR1 and CDR2 are LGHDT and YNNKEL (reference sequence). V shed 3 bases, J shed 7 bases, and the junction held 3 bases outside the gene matches.

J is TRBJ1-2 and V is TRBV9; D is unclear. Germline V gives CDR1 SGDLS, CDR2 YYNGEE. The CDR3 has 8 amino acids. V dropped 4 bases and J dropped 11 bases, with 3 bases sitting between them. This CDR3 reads CASSPYTF. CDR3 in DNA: TGTGCCAGCAGCCCGTACACCTTC.

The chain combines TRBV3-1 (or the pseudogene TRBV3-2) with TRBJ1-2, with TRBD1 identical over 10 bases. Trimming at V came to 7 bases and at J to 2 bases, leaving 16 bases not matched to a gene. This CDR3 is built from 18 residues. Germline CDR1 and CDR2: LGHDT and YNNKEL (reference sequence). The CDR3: CASTKSGTGVPCNYGYTF. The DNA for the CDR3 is TGTGCCAGCACCAAATCCGGGACAGGGGTACCCTGCAACTATGGCTACACCTTC.

CDR3 nucleotides: TGTGCCAGAAGTACAGGGGAGGTTTATACTGAAGCTTTCTTT. Translating gives CARSTGEVYTEAFF. The chain links TRBV5-3 to TRBJ1-1; 7 bases line up with TRBD1. TRBV5-3 qualifies as an ORF whose function is uncertain. The length of the CDR3 is 14 residues. V trimming: 5 bases; J trimming: 5 bases; junction bases outside the gene matches: 9.

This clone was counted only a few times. The CDR3 sequence is CSGVGSGLREQFF. The CDR3 bases are TGCAGCGGGGTTGGTTCGGGTCTTCGGGAGCAGTTCTTC. This chain links TRBV29-1 with TRBJ2-1; D unclear. This CDR3 spans 13 amino acids. V lost 7 bases to trimming and J lost 10 bases, with 20 bases between them. Per the germline V gene, CDR1 is SQVTM and CDR2 is ANQGSEA.

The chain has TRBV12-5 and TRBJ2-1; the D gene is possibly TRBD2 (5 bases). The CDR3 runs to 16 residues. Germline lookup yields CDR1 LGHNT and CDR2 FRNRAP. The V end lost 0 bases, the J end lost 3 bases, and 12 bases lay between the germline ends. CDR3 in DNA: TGTGCTAGTGGTTTGGTAGCGGTGTATTTCTACAATGAGCAGTTCTTC. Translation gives CASGLVAVYFYNEQFF.

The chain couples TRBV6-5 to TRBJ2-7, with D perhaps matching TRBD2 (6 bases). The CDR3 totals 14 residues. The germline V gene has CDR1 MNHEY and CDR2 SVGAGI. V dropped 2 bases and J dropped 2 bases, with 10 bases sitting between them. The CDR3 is CASSYRREAYEQYF. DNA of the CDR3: TGTGCCAGCAGTTACCGGAGGGAGGCCTACGAGCAGTACTTC.

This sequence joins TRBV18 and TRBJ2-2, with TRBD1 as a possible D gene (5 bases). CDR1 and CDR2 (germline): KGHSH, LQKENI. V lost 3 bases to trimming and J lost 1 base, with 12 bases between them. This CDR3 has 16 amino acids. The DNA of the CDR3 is TGTGCCAGCTCACCGATGATCCAGGGGAACACCGGGGAGCTGTTTTTT. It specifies CASSPMIQGNTGELFF.

CDR3 sequence (DNA): TGTGCCAGCAGCCTACAGTATCTTATTCAGGGCTACACCTTC. It codes for CASSLQYLIQGYTF. The gene calls are TRBV28 and TRBJ1-2; D ambiguous. The CDR3 is 14 amino acids. The V gene lost 6 bases and the J gene lost 8 bases, with 19 bases spanning the gap. Germline V gene lookup returns CDR1 MDHEN and CDR2 SYDVKM.

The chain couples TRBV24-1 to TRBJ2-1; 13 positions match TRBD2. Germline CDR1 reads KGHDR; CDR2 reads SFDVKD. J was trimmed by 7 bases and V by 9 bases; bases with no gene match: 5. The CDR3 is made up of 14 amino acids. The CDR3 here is CATGGLAGRNEQFF. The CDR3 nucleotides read TGTGCCACCGGGGGACTAGCGGGAAGAAATGAGCAGTTCTTC.

The CDR3 nucleotides are TGTGCCAGCAGCTTAGAGGGGGCGCCTGGAAACACCATATATTTT. This gives the protein CASSLEGAPGNTIYF. The rearrangement uses TRBV7-2 and TRBJ1-3, with 7 bases matching TRBD1. V was clipped by 1 base and J by 2 bases; unmatched bases: 2. The CDR3 consists of 15 residues. Germline V gene data show CDR1 as SGHTA and CDR2 as FQGNSA.

This chain's CDR3 is CASSPTPEGGYTF. Here the CDR3 DNA reads TGTGCCAGCAGTCCAACTCCGGAGGGAGGCTACACCTTC. V and J are TRBV7-9 and TRBJ1-2; no firm D call. This CDR3 has 13 residues. Between the trimmed V and J ends, which lost 6 bases and 8 bases, there was a span of 16 bases. Germline V gives CDR1 SEHNR, CDR2 FQNEAQ (reference sequence).

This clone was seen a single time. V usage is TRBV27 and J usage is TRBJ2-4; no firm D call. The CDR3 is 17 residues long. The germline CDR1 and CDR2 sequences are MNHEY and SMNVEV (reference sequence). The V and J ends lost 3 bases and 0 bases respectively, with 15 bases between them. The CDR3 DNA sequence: TGTGCCAGCAGTTTTTCGCGGCGTGAGATAGCCAAAAACATTCAGTACTTC. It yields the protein CASSFSRREIAKNIQYF.

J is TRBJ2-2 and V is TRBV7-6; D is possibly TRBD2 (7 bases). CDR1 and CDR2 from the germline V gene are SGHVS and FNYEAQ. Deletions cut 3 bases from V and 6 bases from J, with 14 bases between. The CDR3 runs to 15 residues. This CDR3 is CASSFGGAAAGELFF. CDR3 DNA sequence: TGTGCCAGCAGCTTTGGGGGGGCCGCGGCCGGGGAGCTGTTTTTT.

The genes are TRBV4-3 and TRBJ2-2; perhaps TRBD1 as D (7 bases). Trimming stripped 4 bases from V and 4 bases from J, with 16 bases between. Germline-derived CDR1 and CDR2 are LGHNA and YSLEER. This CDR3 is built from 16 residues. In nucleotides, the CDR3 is TGCGCCAGCAGCCGAGCGCGGGACAGACCCACCGGGGAGCTGTTTTTT. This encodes CASSRARDRPTGELFF.

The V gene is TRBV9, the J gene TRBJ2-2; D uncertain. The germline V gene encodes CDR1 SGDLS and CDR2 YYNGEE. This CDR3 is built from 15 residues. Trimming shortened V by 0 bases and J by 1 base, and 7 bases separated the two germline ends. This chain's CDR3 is CASSVGALNTGELFF. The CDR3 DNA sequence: TGTGCCAGCAGCGTAGGCGCCCTGAACACCGGGGAGCTGTTTTTT.

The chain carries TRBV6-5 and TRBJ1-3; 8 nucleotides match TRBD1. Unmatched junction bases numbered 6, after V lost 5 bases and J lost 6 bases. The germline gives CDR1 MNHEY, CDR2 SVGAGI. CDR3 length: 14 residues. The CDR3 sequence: CASSHGQGENTIYF. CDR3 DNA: TGTGCCAGCAGTCACGGACAGGGAGAAAACACCATATATTTT.

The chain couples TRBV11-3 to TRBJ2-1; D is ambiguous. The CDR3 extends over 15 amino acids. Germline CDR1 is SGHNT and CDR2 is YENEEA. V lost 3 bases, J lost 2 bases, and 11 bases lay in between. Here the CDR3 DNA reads TGTGCCAGCAGCTTGGGCTCCTCGCCCTACAATGAGCAGTTCTTC. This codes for CASSLGSSPYNEQFF.

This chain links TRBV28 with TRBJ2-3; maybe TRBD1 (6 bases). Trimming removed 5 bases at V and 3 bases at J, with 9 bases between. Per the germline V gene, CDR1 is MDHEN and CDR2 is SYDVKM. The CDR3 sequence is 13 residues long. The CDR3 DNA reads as TGTGCCAGCAGTAACAGGGAGACAGATACGCAGTATTTT. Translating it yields CASSNRETDTQYF. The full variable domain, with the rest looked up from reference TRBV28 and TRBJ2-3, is DVKVTQSSRYLVKRTGEKVFLECVQDMDHENMFWYRQDPGLGLRLIYFSYDVKMKEKGDIPEGYSVSREKKERFSLILESASTNQTSMYLCASSNRETDTQYFGPGTRLTVL.

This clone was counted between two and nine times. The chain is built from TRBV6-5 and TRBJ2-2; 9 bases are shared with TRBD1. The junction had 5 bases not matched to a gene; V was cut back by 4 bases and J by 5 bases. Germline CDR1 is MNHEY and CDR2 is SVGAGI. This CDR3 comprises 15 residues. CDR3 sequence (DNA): TGTGCCAGCAGTTCACAGGGGGCTGGGACCGGGGAGCTGTTTTTT. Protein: CASSSQGAGTGELFF.

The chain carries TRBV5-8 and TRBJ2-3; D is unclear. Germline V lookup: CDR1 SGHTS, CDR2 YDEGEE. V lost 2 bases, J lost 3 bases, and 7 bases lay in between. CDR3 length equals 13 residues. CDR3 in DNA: TGTGCCAGCAGCTTCCGCGGTACAGATACGCAGTATTTT. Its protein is CASSFRGTDTQYF.

The CDR3, as DNA: TGTGCCAGCAGCTTGGGACTAGGGAGGATAGAGGGCGAGCAGTACTTC. As protein: CASSLGLGRIEGEQYF. The chain couples TRBV9 to TRBJ2-7, with 8 bases that match TRBD2. This CDR3 has 16 amino acids. Trimming cost V 4 bases and J 6 bases; bases outside gene matches: 15. Germline values: CDR1 SGDLS, CDR2 YYNGEE.

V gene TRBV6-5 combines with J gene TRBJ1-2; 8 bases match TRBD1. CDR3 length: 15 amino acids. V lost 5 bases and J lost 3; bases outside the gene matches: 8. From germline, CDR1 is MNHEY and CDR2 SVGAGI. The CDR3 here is CASSQRQGIYYGYTF. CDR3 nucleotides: TGTGCCAGCAGTCAAAGACAGGGGATCTACTATGGCTACACCTTC.

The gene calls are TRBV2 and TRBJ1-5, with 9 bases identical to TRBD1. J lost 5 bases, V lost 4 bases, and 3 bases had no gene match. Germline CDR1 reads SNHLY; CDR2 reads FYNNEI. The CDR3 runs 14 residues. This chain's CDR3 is CASSGTGAHQPQHF. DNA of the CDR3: TGTGCCAGCAGTGGGACAGGGGCCCATCAGCCCCAGCATTTT.